This is a list of T cell receptor beta chains from one sample in a study of T cells in Graves' hyperthyroidism and ophthalmopathy. From the multiplex PCR reads, TCRdb called clonotypes with MiXCR, one entry per CDR3 protein. The sample shows 90,000 to 120,000 distinct CDR3 sequences, about a sixth of them seen only once. Sequencing was performed on blood. These TCRs come from a woman between 45 and 65 years old with Graves' hyperthyroidism. Both conserved end residues are part of each CDR3. Fields, in order: J gene, CDR3 length, clone size, V gene, D gene, CDR3 DNA, CDR3 protein. A D gene is named only where the DNA matches it firmly. Clone size, where shown, is once, few, many, or a class for clones that have expanded.

j_gene: TRBJ2-3; len: 16; abundance: many; v_gene: TRBV11-2; d_gene: NA; CDR3nt: TGTGCCAGCAGCTTTAGAGGATTTACTAGCACAGATACGCAGTATTTT; CDR3aa: CASSFRGFTSTDTQYF
j_gene: TRBJ1-1; len: 16; abundance: many; v_gene: TRBV7-6; d_gene: NA; CDR3nt: TGTGCCAGCAGCTTAGAAGATTGGGGTGTGAACACTGAAGCTTTCTTT; CDR3aa: CASSLEDWGVNTEAFF
j_gene: TRBJ1-1; len: 15; abundance: many; v_gene: TRBV2; d_gene: TRBD1; CDR3nt: TGTGCCAGCAGTGTCCCTGACAGGGGAGACACTGAAGCTTTCTTT; CDR3aa: CASSVPDRGDTEAFF
j_gene: TRBJ2-1; len: 15; abundance: many; v_gene: TRBV3-1; d_gene: TRBD2; CDR3nt: TGTGCCAGCAGCCAAGAACTAGCGGGAGAGGGTGAGCAGTTCTTC; CDR3aa: CASSQELAGEGEQFF
j_gene: TRBJ1-1; len: 17; abundance: many; v_gene: TRBV27; d_gene: NA; CDR3nt: TGTGCCAGCAGTTTATCTGGTCGCCTCTCTATGAACACTGAAGCTTTCTTT; CDR3aa: CASSLSGRLSMNTEAFF
j_gene: TRBJ2-3; len: 18; abundance: many; v_gene: TRBV3-1; d_gene: TRBD2; CDR3nt: TGTGCCAGCAGCCACAAATTGCGGTCAGCGGGAGAATCAGATACGCAGTATTTT; CDR3aa: CASSHKLRSAGESDTQYF
j_gene: TRBJ2-6; len: 17; abundance: few; v_gene: TRBV7-2; d_gene: NA; CDR3nt: TGTGCCAGCAGCTTAGAAGGGTCACCTTCTGGGGCCAACGTCCTGACTTTC; CDR3aa: CASSLEGSPSGANVLTF
j_gene: TRBJ2-3; len: 12; abundance: NA; v_gene: TRBV7-2; d_gene: NA; CDR3nt: TGTGCCAGCAGCTTAGTAGTATCGGCGCAGTATTTT; CDR3aa: CASSLVVSAQYF
j_gene: TRBJ2-5; len: 14; abundance: many; v_gene: TRBV5-6; d_gene: NA; CDR3nt: TGTGCCAGCAGCCCGAGGAGACAGCAAGAGACCCAGTACTTC; CDR3aa: CASSPRRQQETQYF
j_gene: TRBJ2-3; len: 12; abundance: many; v_gene: TRBV15; d_gene: NA; CDR3nt: TGTGCCACCAGCGTCCACACAGATACGCAGTATTTT; CDR3aa: CATSVHTDTQYF
j_gene: TRBJ2-1; len: 15; abundance: NA; v_gene: TRBV12-5; d_gene: TRBD2; CDR3nt: TGTGCTAGTGGTTTGGTACTAGCGGGCTACAATGAGCAGTTCTTC; CDR3aa: CASGLVLAGYNEQFF
j_gene: TRBJ2-7; len: 13; abundance: medium-sized; v_gene: TRBV20-1; d_gene: NA; CDR3nt: TGCAGTGCTAGAGGGAGGGGTGGTCACGAGCAGTACTTC; CDR3aa: CSARGRGGHEQYF
j_gene: TRBJ2-1; len: 16; abundance: NA; v_gene: TRBV28; d_gene: TRBD2; CDR3nt: TGTGCCAGCAGTTTATTGGGACTAGCGGGAATCAATGAGCAGTTCTTC; CDR3aa: CASSLLGLAGINEQFF
j_gene: TRBJ1-4; len: 13; abundance: many; v_gene: TRBV7-9; d_gene: TRBD1; CDR3nt: TGTGCCAGCAGCTTAGAACAGGGGCAAAAACTGTTTTTT; CDR3aa: CASSLEQGQKLFF
j_gene: TRBJ1-4; len: 14; abundance: many; v_gene: TRBV12-3/TRBV12-4; d_gene: NA; CDR3nt: TGTGCCAGCACCGACGTGGCAGGGGCTGAAAAACTGTTTTTT; CDR3aa: CASTDVAGAEKLFF
j_gene: TRBJ1-4; len: 14; abundance: many; v_gene: TRBV2; d_gene: TRBD1; CDR3nt: TGTGCCAGCAGCGAGCAGGGGGCTCGGGAAAAACTGTTTTTT; CDR3aa: CASSEQGAREKLFF
j_gene: TRBJ2-5; len: 15; abundance: NA; v_gene: TRBV15; d_gene: TRBD1; CDR3nt: TGTGCCACCAGCAGAGATACAGGGGGCCAAGAGACCCAGTACTTC; CDR3aa: CATSRDTGGQETQYF
j_gene: TRBJ1-1; len: 13; abundance: NA; v_gene: TRBV27; d_gene: NA; CDR3nt: TGTGCCAGCAGTTCCCCCTTGACCTCTGAAGCTTTCTTT; CDR3aa: CASSSPLTSEAFF
j_gene: TRBJ1-3; len: 15; abundance: many; v_gene: TRBV6-1; d_gene: TRBD1; CDR3nt: TGTGCCAGCATACAGGGGGCGTCGCTGGGAAACACCATATATTTT; CDR3aa: CASIQGASLGNTIYF
j_gene: TRBJ1-6; len: 15; abundance: many; v_gene: TRBV6-1; d_gene: TRBD1; CDR3nt: TGTGCCAGCAGCCCACAGGGGGCTGTTGATTCACCCCTCCACTTT; CDR3aa: CASSPQGAVDSPLHF
j_gene: TRBJ1-5; len: 16; abundance: many; v_gene: TRBV4-1; d_gene: TRBD1; CDR3nt: TGCGCCAGCAGCCAAGACCTTACAGGGGCCAATCAGCCCCAGCATTTT; CDR3aa: CASSQDLTGANQPQHF
j_gene: TRBJ2-3; len: 19; abundance: many; v_gene: TRBV13; d_gene: TRBD2; CDR3nt: TGTGCCAGCAGCTCCCGGGGGCAGACTAGCGGGACTGTTACAGATACGCAGTATTTT; CDR3aa: CASSSRGQTSGTVTDTQYF
j_gene: TRBJ2-1; len: 15; abundance: NA; v_gene: TRBV20-1; d_gene: TRBD1; CDR3nt: TGCAGTGCTAGAGACGACAGGGGTTTGGGCAATGAGCAGTTCTTC; CDR3aa: CSARDDRGLGNEQFF
j_gene: TRBJ1-2; len: 12; abundance: many; v_gene: TRBV30; d_gene: NA; CDR3nt: TGTGCCTGGAGTAGAGGGGACTATGGCTACACCTTC; CDR3aa: CAWSRGDYGYTF
j_gene: TRBJ2-2; len: 17; abundance: many; v_gene: TRBV5-1; d_gene: TRBD2; CDR3nt: TGCGCCAGCAGCTCAAGGACTAGCGGGAGGGCGGACGGGGAGCTGTTTTTT; CDR3aa: CASSSRTSGRADGELFF
j_gene: TRBJ2-7; len: 12; abundance: NA; v_gene: TRBV7-9; d_gene: NA; CDR3nt: TGTGCCAGCAGCCTCCGTTCTGACGAGCAGTACTTC; CDR3aa: CASSLRSDEQYF
j_gene: TRBJ1-5; len: 16; abundance: NA; v_gene: TRBV3-1; d_gene: NA; CDR3nt: TGTGCCAGCAGCCAGAATGGGGGCAATGGCAATCAGCCCCAGCATTTT; CDR3aa: CASSQNGGNGNQPQHF